The clone carrying this TCR beta chain was detected ten times or more. The junction had 7 bases not matched to a gene; V was cut back by 4 bases and J by 6 bases. Germline CDR1 reads MNHEY; CDR2 reads SVGAGI. The CDR3 is 15 residues long. TCRdb recomputed calls from the RT-PCR reads with MiXCR, one row per CDR3 protein. The table includes about 780,000 distinct CDR3 sequences, about 18% detected once. These data come from a study of response to subunit inactivated influenza vaccine. V usage is TRBV6-5 and J usage is TRBJ2-2; 8 bases agree with TRBD2. The receptor comes from a man aged 50-59 years who received an inactivated influenza vaccine. Specimen: PBMCs from blood, collected roughly 5 days after vaccination. The CDR3 is CASSWGLDVPGELFF. As DNA, the CDR3 is TGTGCCAGCAGTTGGGGACTAGACGTCCCCGGGGAGCTGTTTTTT.